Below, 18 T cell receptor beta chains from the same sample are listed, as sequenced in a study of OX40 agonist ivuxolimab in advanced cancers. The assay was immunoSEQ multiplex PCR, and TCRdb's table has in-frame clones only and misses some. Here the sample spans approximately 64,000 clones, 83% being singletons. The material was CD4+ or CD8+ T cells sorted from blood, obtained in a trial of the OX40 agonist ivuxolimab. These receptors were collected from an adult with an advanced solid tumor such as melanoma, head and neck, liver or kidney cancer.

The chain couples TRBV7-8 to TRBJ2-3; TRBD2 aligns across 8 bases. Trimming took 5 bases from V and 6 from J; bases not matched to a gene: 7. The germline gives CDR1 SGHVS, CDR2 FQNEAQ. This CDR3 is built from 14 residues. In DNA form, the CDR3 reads TGTGCCAGCAGCCCCCGCGGGGGGCTTGATACGCAGTATTTT. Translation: CASSPRGGLDTQYF.

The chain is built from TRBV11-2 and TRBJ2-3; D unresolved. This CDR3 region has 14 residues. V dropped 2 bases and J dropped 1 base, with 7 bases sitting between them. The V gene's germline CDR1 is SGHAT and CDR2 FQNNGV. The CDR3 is CASSLIFGTDTQYF. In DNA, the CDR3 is TGTGCCAGCAGCTTAATTTTTGGCACAGATACGCAGTATTTT.

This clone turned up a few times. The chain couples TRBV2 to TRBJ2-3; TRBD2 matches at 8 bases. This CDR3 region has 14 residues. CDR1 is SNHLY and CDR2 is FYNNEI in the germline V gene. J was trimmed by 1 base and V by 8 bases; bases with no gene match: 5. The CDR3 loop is CASRRAGGTDTQYF. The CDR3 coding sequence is TGTGCCAGCCGGCGAGCGGGGGGCACAGATACGCAGTATTTT.

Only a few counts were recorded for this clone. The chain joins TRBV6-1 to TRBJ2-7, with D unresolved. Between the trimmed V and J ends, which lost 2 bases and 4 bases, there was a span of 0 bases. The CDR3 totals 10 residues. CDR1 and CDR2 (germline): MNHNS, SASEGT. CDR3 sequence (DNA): TGTGCCAGCAGTGAATACGAGCAGTACTTC. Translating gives CASSEYEQYF.

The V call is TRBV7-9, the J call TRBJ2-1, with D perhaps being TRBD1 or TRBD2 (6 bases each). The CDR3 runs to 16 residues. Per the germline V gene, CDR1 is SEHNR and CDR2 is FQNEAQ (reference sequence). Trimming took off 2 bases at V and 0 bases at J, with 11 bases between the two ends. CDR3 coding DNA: TGTGCCAGCAGCTTAACGGGGGCCCCCTCCTACAATGAGCAGTTCTTC. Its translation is CASSLTGAPSYNEQFF.

The CDR3 DNA sequence: TGCGCCAGCAGCTTGGCCGAACTAGCGGGAATAAGAAGCACCGGGGAGCTGTTTTTT. Its translation is CASSLAELAGIRSTGELFF. The rearrangement uses TRBV5-1 and TRBJ2-2; 10 bases are a match to TRBD2. The germline CDR1 and CDR2 sequences are SGHRS and YFSETQ. Trimming removed 0 bases from V and 4 bases from J; junction bases left unmatched: 12. The CDR3 spans 19 residues. The full variable domain, completed using reference TRBV5-1 and TRBJ2-2, is KAGVTQTPRYLIKTRGQQVTLSCSPISGHRSVSWYQQTPGQGLQFLFEYFSETQRNKGNFPGRFSGRQFSNSRSEMNVSTLELGDSALYLCASSLAELAGIRSTGELFFGEGSRLTVL.

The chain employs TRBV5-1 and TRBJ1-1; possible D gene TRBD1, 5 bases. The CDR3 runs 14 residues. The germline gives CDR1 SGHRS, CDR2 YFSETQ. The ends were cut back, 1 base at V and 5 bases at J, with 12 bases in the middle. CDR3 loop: CASSLKIGGTEAFF. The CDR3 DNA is TGCGCCAGCAGCTTGAAGATCGGGGGGACTGAAGCTTTCTTT. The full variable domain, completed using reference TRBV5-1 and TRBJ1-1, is KAGVTQTPRYLIKTRGQQVTLSCSPISGHRSVSWYQQTPGQGLQFLFEYFSETQRNKGNFPGRFSGRQFSNSRSEMNVSTLELGDSALYLCASSLKIGGTEAFFGQGTRLTVV.

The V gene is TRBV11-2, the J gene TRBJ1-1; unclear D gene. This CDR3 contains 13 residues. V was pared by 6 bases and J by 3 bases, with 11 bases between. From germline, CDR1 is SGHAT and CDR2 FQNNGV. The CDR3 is CASRPTRHTEAFF. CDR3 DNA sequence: TGTGCCAGCAGACCGACCCGTCACACTGAAGCTTTCTTT.

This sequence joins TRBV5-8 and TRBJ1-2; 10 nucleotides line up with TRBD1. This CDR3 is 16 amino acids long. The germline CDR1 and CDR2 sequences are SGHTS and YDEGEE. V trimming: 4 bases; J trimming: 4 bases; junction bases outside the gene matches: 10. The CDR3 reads CASSLSRDRGGYGYTF. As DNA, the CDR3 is TGTGCCAGCAGCCTGAGCCGGGACAGGGGTGGCTATGGCTACACCTTC.

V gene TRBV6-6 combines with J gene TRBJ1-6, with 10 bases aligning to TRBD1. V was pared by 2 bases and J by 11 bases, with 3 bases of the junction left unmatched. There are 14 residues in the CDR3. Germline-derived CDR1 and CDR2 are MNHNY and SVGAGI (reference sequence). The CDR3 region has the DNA TGTGCCAGCAGTTACCAGGGACAGGGGACACCCCTCCACTTT. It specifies CASSYQGQGTPLHF.

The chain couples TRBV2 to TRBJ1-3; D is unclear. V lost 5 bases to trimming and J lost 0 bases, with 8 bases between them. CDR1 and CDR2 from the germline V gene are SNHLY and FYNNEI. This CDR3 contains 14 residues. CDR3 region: CASSLQPSGNTIYF. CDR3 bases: TGTGCCAGCAGTCTCCAGCCCTCTGGAAACACCATATATTTT. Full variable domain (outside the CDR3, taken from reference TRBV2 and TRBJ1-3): EPEVTQTPSHQVTQMGQEVILRCVPISNHLYFYWYRQILGQKVEFLVSFYNNEISEKSEIFDDQFSVERPDGSNFTLKIRSTKLEDSAMYFCASSLQPSGNTIYFGEGSWLTVV.

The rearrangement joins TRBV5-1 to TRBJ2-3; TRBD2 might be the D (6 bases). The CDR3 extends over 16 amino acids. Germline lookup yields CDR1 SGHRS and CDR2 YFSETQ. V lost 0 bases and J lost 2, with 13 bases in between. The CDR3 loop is CASSLAGAGFTDTQYF. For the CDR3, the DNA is TGCGCCAGCAGCTTGGCTGGGGCGGGATTCACAGATACGCAGTATTTT.

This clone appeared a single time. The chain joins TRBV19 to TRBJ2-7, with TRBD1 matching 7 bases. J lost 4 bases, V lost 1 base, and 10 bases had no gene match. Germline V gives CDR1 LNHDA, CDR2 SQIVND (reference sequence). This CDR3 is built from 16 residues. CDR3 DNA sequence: TGTGCCAGTAGTATAGGCCTTCGACAGGGTGGGTACGAGCAGTACTTC. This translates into CASSIGLRQGGYEQYF.

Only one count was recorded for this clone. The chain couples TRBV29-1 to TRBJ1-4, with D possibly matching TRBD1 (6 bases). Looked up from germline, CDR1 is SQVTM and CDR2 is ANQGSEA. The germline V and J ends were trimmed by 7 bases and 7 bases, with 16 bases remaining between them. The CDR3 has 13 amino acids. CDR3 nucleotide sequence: TGCAGCGCTACACAGGGAACGGGTGAAAAACTGTTTTTT. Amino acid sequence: CSATQGTGEKLFF.

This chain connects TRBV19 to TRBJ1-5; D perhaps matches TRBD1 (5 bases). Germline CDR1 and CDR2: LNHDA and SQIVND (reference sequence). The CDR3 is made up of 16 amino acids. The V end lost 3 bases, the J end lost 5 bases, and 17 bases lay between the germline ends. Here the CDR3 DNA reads TGTGCCAGTAGTATCCAACAGGCCACTCTACATCAGCCCCAGCATTTT. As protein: CASSIQQATLHQPQHF.

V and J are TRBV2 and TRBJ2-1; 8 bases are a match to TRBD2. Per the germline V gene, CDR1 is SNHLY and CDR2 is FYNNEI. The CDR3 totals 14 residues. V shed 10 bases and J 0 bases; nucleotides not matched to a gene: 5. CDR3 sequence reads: CATLAGSSYNEQFF. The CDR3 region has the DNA TGTGCCACCCTAGCGGGCAGCTCCTACAATGAGCAGTTCTTC.

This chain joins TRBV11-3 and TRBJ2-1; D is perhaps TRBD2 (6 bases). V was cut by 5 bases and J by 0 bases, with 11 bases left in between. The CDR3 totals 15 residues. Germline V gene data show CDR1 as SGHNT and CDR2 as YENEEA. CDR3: CASSRSGSSYNEQFF. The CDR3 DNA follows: TGTGCCAGCAGCCGTAGCGGCAGCTCCTACAATGAGCAGTTCTTC.

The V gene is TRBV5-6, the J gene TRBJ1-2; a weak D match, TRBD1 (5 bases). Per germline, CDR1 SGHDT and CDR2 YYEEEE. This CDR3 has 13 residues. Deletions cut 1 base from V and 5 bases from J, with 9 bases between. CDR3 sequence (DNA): TGTGCCAGCAGCTTGTCAGGGCCGTATGGCTACACCTTC. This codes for CASSLSGPYGYTF.